The 12 T cell receptor beta chains listed next were all sequenced from one sample in a study of monozygotic twins with inflammatory bowel disease (dated by TCRdb to between 2018 and 2020). The library was prepared using 5' RACE. The listed sequencing device is Illumina HiSeq 2500. TCRdb reprocessed the reads, reporting each CDR3 protein sequence once and no DNA. In this sample's table one finds 200,000 to 250,000 distinct CDR3 sequences. The ten largest clones add up to 6% to 9% of the sample. Input material: blood. The receptors shown here come from a human donor with ulcerative colitis or Crohn's disease, or a healthy co-twin of an affected twin (not recorded which).

The chain links TRBV15 to TRBJ1-5; TCRdb outputs TRBD1, but without DNA this stays unchecked. The CDR3 loop spans 14 amino acids. Per the germline V gene, CDR1 is LNHNV and CDR2 is YYDKDF (reference sequence). The CDR3: CATSGLNQGQPQHF.

The chain is built from TRBV7-2 and TRBJ2-3; there is no DNA to check the TCRdb D call of TRBD2. The CDR3 spans 14 residues. The germline CDR1 and CDR2 sequences are SGHTA and FQGNSA. CDR3 sequence reads: CASSSSGGTDTQYF. Complete variable domain (other parts from reference TRBV7-2 and TRBJ2-3): GAGVSQSPSNKVTEKGKDVELRCDPISGHTALYWYRQSLGQGLEFLIYFQGNSAPDKSGLPSDRFSAERTGGSVSTLTIQRTQQEDSAVYLCASSSSGGTDTQYFGPGTRLTVL.

The V gene is TRBV6-2 or TRBV6-3, the J gene TRBJ1-1. The length of the CDR3 is 15 residues. Germline CDR1 and CDR2: MNHEY and SVGEGT. This CDR3 is CASSYRIVTNTEAFF.

The chain has TRBV12-3 or TRBV12-4 and TRBJ1-5; TCRdb calls TRBD1, which cannot be checked without DNA. This CDR3 contains 15 residues. CDR3 amino acids: CASGRQGYSNQPQHF.

The chain is built from TRBV19 and TRBJ1-5; TCRdb outputs TRBD1, but without DNA this stays unchecked. The CDR3 extends over 17 amino acids. Germline CDR1 and CDR2: LNHDA and SQIVND (reference sequence). CDR3 amino acids: CASSIDLRVGANQPQHF.

CDR3 sequence reads: CATSRVGVGQLYTGELFF. This chain uses TRBV15 with TRBJ2-2; TCRdb calls TRBD1, which cannot be checked without DNA. Germline V gene data show CDR1 as LNHNV and CDR2 as YYDKDF (reference sequence). The CDR3 is 18 amino acids.

J is TRBJ1-2 and V is TRBV30; TCRdb returns TRBD1, unconfirmable since there is no DNA. Germline V gene sequence: CDR1 GTSNPN, CDR2 SVGIG (reference sequence). The CDR3 has 16 amino acids. CDR3 region: CAWSVPGTAALYGYTF.

The chain couples TRBV28 to TRBJ1-2; TCRdb's D gene call, TRBD1, goes unchecked for lack of DNA. Germline CDR1 MDHEN, CDR2 SYDVKM. CDR3 size: 13 residues. CDR3 residues: CASSLKGYYGYTF.

This chain uses TRBV6-1 with TRBJ2-1; the D call of TRBD2 rests on TCRdb alone, since no DNA is present to check it. This CDR3 contains 17 residues. CDR1 and CDR2 (germline): MNHNS, SASEGT. The CDR3 loop reads CASSEFLLAGGYNEQFF.

V and J are TRBV6-1 and TRBJ2-7; TCRdb gives TRBD1 as the D gene, but with no DNA this cannot be confirmed. CDR1 is MNHNS, CDR2 SASEGT, per germline. The CDR3 spans 16 residues. This chain's CDR3 is CASSLGWGPVKQEQYF.

This rearrangement joins TRBV12-3 or TRBV12-4 to TRBJ2-2; without DNA, the TCRdb call of TRBD2 cannot be checked. CDR3 size: 12 residues. The CDR3 here is CASSEGGGELFF.

The chain has TRBV5-1 and TRBJ1-1. This CDR3 has 15 amino acids. Looked up from germline, CDR1 is SGHRS and CDR2 is YFSETQ. The CDR3 spells CASSLAPKGYTEAFF.